This TCR beta chain was observed in a study of monozygotic twins with inflammatory bowel disease. Each TCR library consumed about 4,000 ng of total RNA. Each sample had eight separate cDNA synthesis reactions. With the 5' RACE reads reprocessed, TCRdb shows one record per CDR3 protein and no DNA. Its listing shows approximately 390,000 distinct CDR3 sequences. The length of the CDR3 is 15 residues. Germline V gene sequence: CDR1 MNHEY, CDR2 SVGAGI. Whole-study results and caveats: It was in IBD patients that TCRbeta diversity (inverse Simpson) was lower than in healthy co-twins.

A note on this clonotype: The antigen remains unidentified.

This receptor was taken from a human donor with ulcerative colitis or Crohn's disease, or a healthy co-twin of an affected twin (not recorded which). Source material: blood. The rearrangement links TRBV6-5 to TRBJ1-1; TCRdb lists TRBD1, though no DNA is available to test this call. This chain's CDR3 is CASSYWGNQNTEAFF.